The clone carrying this T cell receptor (beta chain) was detected only once. Antigen unknown. This sample is part of a study of cytomegalovirus exposure and HLA in healthy donors. In the study overall: The approximately 130 validation repertoires and the approximately 700 first-cohort repertoires shared a platform, a later analysis reported. Study results and limitations: High specificity and sensitivity for cytomegalovirus status were reported for the classifier. The study flagged 150 to 200 TCR beta chains as cytomegalovirus-associated.

The approximately 120-subject validation cohort, separate from the roughly 700-subject first cohort, included the donors. The CDR3 runs to 14 residues. Germline trimming cut 4 bases from V and 4 bases from J; bases unmatched to any gene: 3. Germline CDR1 is MNHEY and CDR2 is SVGAGI. TCRdb's table, derived via immunoSEQ multiplex PCR, lists solely in-frame clones and lacks some. The sample carries about 180,000 clones, 85% recorded once. Sequencing was performed on PBMCs. The chain has TRBV6-5 and TRBJ1-4, with 7 bases aligning to TRBD1. This TCR came from a man in his late teens or twenties in good health and CMV-seropositive. CDR3 protein: CASSFGQVNEKLFF. For the CDR3, the DNA is TGTGCCAGCAGTTTTGGACAGGTTAATGAAAAACTGTTTTTT.